Listed here are 14 T cell receptor beta chains from one sample, sequenced in a study of CD8+CD57+ T cells in acquired aplastic anemia. TCR beta VDJ and CDR3 profiling used genomic DNA as template. TCRdb processed the reads anew with MiXCR; each CDR3 protein has one entry. The sample has approximately 130,000 distinct CDR3 sequences, about 40% seen once. Sequences were obtained from sorted CD4+, CD8+, or CD8+CD57+ T cells (not recorded which) from PBMCs. These receptors were obtained from a human donor in good health, serving as a control.

As concerns this clonotype: A much larger clone differs by one base, so this may be a read error. The chain is built from TRBV3-1 and TRBJ2-2; a possible D gene is TRBD1 (6 bases). Germline V gene lookup returns CDR1 LGHDT and CDR2 YNNKEL (reference sequence). V was clipped by 1 base and J by 1 base, with 7 bases between them. This CDR3 comprises 15 residues. In DNA, the CDR3 is TGTGCCAGCAGCCAAGTGACAGGGAACACCGGGGAGCTGTTTTTT. It specifies CASSQVTGNTGELFF. Full variable domain (remainder filled in from reference TRBV3-1 and TRBJ2-2): DTAVSQTPKYLVTQMGNDKSIKCEQNLGHDTMYWYKQDSKKFLKIMFSYNNKELIINETVPNRFSPKSPDKAHLNLHINSLELGDSAVYFCASSQVTGNTGELFFGEGSRLTVL.

This chain joins TRBV19 and TRBJ1-6, with 11 bases aligning to TRBD1. The junction had 2 bases not matched to a gene; V was cut back by 4 bases and J by 6 bases. There are 15 residues in the CDR3. CDR1 is LNHDA and CDR2 is SQIVND in the germline V gene (reference sequence). The CDR3 DNA reads TGTGCCAGTAGTACGGGACAGGGGGGTAATTCACCCCTCCACTTT. Its translation: CASSTGQGGNSPLHF.

The CDR3 region has the DNA TGCAGCGTAGAAACTAACTATGGCTACACCTTC. Translating it yields CSVETNYGYTF. This sequence joins TRBV29-1 and TRBJ1-2, with D uncertain. The CDR3 consists of 11 residues. Germline V CDR1 and CDR2: SQVTM, ANQGSEA. V was shortened by 6 bases and J by 0 bases, with 5 bases between the two germline ends. Full variable domain (outside the CDR3, taken from reference TRBV29-1 and TRBJ1-2): SAVISQKPSRDICQRGTSLTIQCQVDSQVTMMFWYRQQPGQSLTLIATANQGSEATYESGFVIDKFPISRPNLTFSTLTVSNMSPEDSSIYLCSVETNYGYTFGSGTRLTVV.

This rearrangement joins TRBV29-1 to TRBJ2-7, with a tentative D call TRBD2 (5 bases). Germline CDR1 is SQVTM and CDR2 is ANQGSEA. V lost 4 bases and J lost 7, with 11 bases in between. The CDR3 loop spans 11 amino acids. The CDR3 is CSVGAGLEQYF. The CDR3 DNA follows: TGCAGCGTTGGCGCGGGCTTGGAGCAGTACTTC.

This clonotype was recorded a few times. The V gene is TRBV28, the J gene TRBJ1-2; 7 bases are shared with TRBD1. J gave up 0 bases and V 4 bases, and 11 bases lay outside the gene matches. Germline-derived CDR1 and CDR2 are MDHEN and SYDVKM. CDR3 length: 17 amino acids. The CDR3 DNA reads as TGTGCCAGCAGTTCCCCGGGCAGGGGGAATCCTAACTATGGCTACACCTTC. It translates to CASSSPGRGNPNYGYTF.

This clonotype occurred many times. V usage is TRBV20-1 and J usage is TRBJ1-1; 9 bases are shared with TRBD1. The CDR3 is made up of 14 amino acids. The V gene's germline CDR1 is DFQATT and CDR2 SNEGSKA (reference sequence). The CDR3 region has the DNA TGCAGCCTTAACAGGGGGCTCATGAACACTGAAGCTTTCTTT. Translated, it gives CSLNRGLMNTEAFF.

The V call is TRBV6-5, the J call TRBJ1-2; D call uncertain. Germline V gives CDR1 MNHEY, CDR2 SVGAGI. V was clipped by 4 bases and J by 0 bases, with 12 bases between them. This CDR3 region has 15 residues. CDR3 nucleotide sequence: TGTGCCAGCAGTTTCTCCCAAGCTTCTAACTATGGCTACACCTTC. Its protein product is CASSFSQASNYGYTF.

This clonotype has a count of ten or more. The CDR3 protein is CASSPGYDNSPLHF. The CDR3 DNA follows: TGTGCCAGTAGTCCGGGATACGATAATTCACCCCTCCACTTT. The gene calls are TRBV19 and TRBJ1-6; D uncertain. CDR1 and CDR2 (germline): LNHDA, SQIVND (reference sequence). The V end was cut by 5 bases, the J end by 5 bases, with 10 bases between. The CDR3 totals 14 residues.

This clonotype was counted once. V usage is TRBV12-3 or TRBV12-4 and J usage is TRBJ1-2; D uncertain. V was shortened by 7 bases and J by 0 bases, with 9 bases between the two germline ends. There are 13 residues in the CDR3. CDR3 region: CASNLGPNYGYTF. The DNA of the CDR3 is TGTGCCAGCAACTTGGGTCCTAACTATGGCTACACCTTC.

This clonotype was recorded a few times. V gene TRBV27 combines with J gene TRBJ1-1, with 8 positions matching TRBD1. This CDR3 comprises 17 residues. Trimming cost V 1 base and J 1 base; bases outside gene matches: 8. The germline gives CDR1 MNHEY, CDR2 SMNVEV (reference sequence). The CDR3 nucleotides are TGTGCCAGCAGTTTATATGCGCCGGGACAGGCGAACACTGAAGCTTTCTTT. This encodes CASSLYAPGQANTEAFF.

The V call is TRBV2, the J call TRBJ2-1, with 11 bases matching TRBD1. The CDR3 is 15 residues long. The V gene's germline CDR1 is SNHLY and CDR2 FYNNEI. The junction had 5 bases not matched to a gene; V was cut back by 4 bases and J by 6 bases. The CDR3 DNA sequence: TGTGCCAGCAGTGCCACCGGGACAGGGGGCAATGAGCAGTTCTTC. This codes for CASSATGTGGNEQFF.

The chain has TRBV20-1 and TRBJ2-3; no definite D call. Germline CDR1 is DFQATT and CDR2 is SNEGSKA (reference sequence). The CDR3 runs 13 residues. Deletions cut 0 bases from V and 8 bases from J, with 12 bases between. The CDR3, as DNA: TGCAGTGCTAGAGATCCTACCCTGGGTACGCAGTATTTT. Amino acid sequence: CSARDPTLGTQYF.

This clonotype occurred many times. J is TRBJ1-2 and V is TRBV5-1; unclear D gene. The CDR3 is 15 residues long. Germline CDR1 reads SGHRS; CDR2 reads YFSETQ. Trimming took off 2 bases at V and 4 bases at J, with 15 bases between the two ends. The CDR3 bases are TGCGCCAGCAGCTTCACGGCCCCATCGAGCTATGGCTACACCTTC. Residues: CASSFTAPSSYGYTF.

This clonotype was seen only once. A read error may be the cause here, since a much bigger clone is one base away. The V gene is TRBV6-1, the J gene TRBJ1-1; no clear D gene. V shed 3 bases and J shed 1 base, with 9 bases lying between them. From germline, CDR1 is MNHNS and CDR2 SASEGT. This CDR3 comprises 14 residues. The CDR3, as DNA: TGTGCCAGCAGTGATCAGCAACAGAACACTGAAGCTTTCTTT. This encodes CASSDQQQNTEAFF.